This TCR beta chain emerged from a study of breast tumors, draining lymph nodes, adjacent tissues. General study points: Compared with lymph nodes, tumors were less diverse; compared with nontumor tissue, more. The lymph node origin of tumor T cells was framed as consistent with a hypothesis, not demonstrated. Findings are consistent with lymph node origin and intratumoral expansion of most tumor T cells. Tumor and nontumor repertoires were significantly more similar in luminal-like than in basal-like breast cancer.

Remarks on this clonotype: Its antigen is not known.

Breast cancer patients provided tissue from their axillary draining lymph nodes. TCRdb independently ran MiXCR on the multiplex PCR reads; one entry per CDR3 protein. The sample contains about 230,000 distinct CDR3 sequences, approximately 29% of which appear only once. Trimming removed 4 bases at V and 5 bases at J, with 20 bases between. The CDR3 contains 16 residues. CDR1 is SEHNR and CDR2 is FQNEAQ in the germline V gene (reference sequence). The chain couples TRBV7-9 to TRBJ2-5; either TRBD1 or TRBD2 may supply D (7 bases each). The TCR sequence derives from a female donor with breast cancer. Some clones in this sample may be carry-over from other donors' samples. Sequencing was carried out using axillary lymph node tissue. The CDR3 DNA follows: TGTGCCAGCAGCTCCACTCCGACAGGGAGGGGGGAGACCCAGTACTTC. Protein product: CASSSTPTGRGETQYF.